The TCR beta chain described here comes from a study of human T cells and chemical hapten exposure. As for the study in general: Variability of per-sample TCR yields stemmed mainly from small differences in pooled library volume.

General study points: PT1 expanded TCR counts and patch test score were linked, and their correlation was positive.

On this clonotype itself: Its antigen is unidentified.

TCRdb recomputed calls from the RACE reads with MiXCR, one row per CDR3 protein. The sample shows 300,000 to 400,000 distinct CDR3 sequences, roughly 6.9% of them seen only once. Time point: patch test 1, 2 weeks after DPC sensitization. As to treatment: therapeutic diphenylcyclopropenone sensitization with weekly scalp DPC. Donation of samples came from alopecia patients who were 18 to 70 years old and suitable for DPC. Unfractionated whole blood yielded the extracted total RNA. The sample here was whole blood, taken in connection with sensitization to the hapten diphenylcyclopropenone (DPC). This receptor was taken from a woman between 18 and 30 years old with alopecia areata. Some clones in this sample may be carry-over from other donors' samples.

Written as DNA, the CDR3 is TGTGCCAGCAGAAAACAGGCCGTTAGCACAGATACGCAGTATTTT. This codes for CASRKQAVSTDTQYF. The genes are TRBV6-5 and TRBJ2-3, with a possible D match to TRBD1 (5 bases). V was clipped by 6 bases and J by 0 bases, with 13 bases between them. The CDR3 is 15 residues long. Germline assignment: CDR1 MNHEY and CDR2 SVGAGI.